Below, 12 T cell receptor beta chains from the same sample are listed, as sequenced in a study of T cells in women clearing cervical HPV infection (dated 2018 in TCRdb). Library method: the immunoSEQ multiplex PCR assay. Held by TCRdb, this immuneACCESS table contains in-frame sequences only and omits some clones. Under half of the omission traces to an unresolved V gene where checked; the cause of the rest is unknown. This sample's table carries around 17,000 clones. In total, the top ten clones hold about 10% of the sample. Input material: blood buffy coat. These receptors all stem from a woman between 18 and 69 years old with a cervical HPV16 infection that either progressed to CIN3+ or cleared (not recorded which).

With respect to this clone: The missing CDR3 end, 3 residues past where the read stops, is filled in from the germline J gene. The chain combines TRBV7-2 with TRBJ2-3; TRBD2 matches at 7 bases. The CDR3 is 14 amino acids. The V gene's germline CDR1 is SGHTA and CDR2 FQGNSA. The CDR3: CASSSLAVQETQYF. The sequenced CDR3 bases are TGTGCCAGCAGCTCTCTAGCGGTACAAGAGACG.

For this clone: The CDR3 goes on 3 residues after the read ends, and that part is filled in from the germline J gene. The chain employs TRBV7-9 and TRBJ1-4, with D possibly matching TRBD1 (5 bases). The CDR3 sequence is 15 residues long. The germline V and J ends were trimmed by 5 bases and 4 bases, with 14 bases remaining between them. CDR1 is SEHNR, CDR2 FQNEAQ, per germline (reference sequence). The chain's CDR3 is CASSPGGRDNEKLFF. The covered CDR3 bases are TGTGCCAGCAGCCCAGGCGGCAGGGATAATGAAAAA.

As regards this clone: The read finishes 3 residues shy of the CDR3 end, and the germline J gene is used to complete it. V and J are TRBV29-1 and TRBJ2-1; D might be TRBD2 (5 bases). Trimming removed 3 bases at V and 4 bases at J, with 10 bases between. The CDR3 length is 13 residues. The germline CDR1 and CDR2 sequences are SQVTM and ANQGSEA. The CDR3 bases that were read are TGCAGCGTTGATCGGGGTGCGTACAATGAG. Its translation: CSVDRGAYNE. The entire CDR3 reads CSVDRGAYNEQFF.

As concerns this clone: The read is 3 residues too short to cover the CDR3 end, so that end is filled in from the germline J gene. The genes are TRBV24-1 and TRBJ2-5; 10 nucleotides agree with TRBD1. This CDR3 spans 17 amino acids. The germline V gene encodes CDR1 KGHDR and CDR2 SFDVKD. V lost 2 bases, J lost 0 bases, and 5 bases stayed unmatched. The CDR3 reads CATSDSATGGDQETQYF. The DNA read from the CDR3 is TGTGCCACCAGTGATTCCGCGACAGGGGGCGACCAAGAGACC.

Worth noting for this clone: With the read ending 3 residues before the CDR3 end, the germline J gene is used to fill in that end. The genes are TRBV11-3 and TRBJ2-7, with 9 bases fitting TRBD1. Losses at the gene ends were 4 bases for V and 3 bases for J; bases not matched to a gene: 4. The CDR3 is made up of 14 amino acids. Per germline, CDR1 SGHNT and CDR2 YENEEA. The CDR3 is CASSYAGQGYEQYF. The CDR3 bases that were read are TGTGCCAGCAGCTATGCGGGACAGGGCTACGAG.

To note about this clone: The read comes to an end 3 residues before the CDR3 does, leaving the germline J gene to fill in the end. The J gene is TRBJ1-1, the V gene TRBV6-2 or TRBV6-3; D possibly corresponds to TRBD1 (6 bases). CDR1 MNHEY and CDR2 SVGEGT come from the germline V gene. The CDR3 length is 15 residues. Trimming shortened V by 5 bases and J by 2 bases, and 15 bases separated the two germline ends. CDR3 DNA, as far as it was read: TGTGCCAGCAGTACTAGTACCGGGACAAACACTGAA. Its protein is CASSTSTGTNTE. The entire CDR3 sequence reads CASSTSTGTNTEAFF.

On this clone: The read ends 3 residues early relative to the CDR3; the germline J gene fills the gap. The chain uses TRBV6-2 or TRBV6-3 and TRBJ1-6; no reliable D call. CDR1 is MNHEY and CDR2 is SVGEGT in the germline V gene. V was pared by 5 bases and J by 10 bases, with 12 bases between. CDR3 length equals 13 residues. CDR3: CASSPVGPSPLHF. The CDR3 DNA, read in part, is TGTGCCAGCAGTCCCGTAGGGCCGTCACCC.

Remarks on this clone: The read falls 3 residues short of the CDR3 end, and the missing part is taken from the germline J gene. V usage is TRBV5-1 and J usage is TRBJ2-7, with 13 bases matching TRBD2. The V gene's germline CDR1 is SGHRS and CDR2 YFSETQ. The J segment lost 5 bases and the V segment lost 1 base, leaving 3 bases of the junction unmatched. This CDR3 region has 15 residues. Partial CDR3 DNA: TGCGCCAGCAGCTTGTTAGGGACTAGCGGGAACGAG. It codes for CASSLLGTSGNE. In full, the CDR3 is CASSLLGTSGNEQYF.

The part of the CDR3 DNA that was read is TGTGCCAGCGAACTAGCGGGGGACAACATT. It yields the protein CASELAGDNI. In full, the CDR3 reads CASELAGDNIQYF. The chain recombines TRBV2 with TRBJ2-4, with TRBD2 matching 11 bases. Read coverage stops 3 residues before the CDR3 terminus; the germline J gene supplies the remainder. The ends lost 8 bases at V and 7 bases at J; junction bases unmatched: 4. This CDR3 comprises 13 residues. From germline, CDR1 is SNHLY and CDR2 FYNNEI.

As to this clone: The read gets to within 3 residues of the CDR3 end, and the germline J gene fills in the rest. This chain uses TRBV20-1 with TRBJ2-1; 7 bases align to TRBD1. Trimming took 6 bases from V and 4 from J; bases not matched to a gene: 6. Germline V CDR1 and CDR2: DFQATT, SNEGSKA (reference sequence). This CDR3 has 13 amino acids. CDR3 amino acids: CSAKRGQYNEQFF. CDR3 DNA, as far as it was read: TGCAGTGCAAAGAGGGGACAGTACAATGAG.

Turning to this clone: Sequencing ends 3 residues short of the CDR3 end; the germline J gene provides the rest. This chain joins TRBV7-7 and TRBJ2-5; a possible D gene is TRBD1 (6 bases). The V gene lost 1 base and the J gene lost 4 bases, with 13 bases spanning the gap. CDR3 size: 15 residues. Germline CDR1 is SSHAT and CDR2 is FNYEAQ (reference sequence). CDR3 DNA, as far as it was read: TGTGCCAGCAGCTTAGATACAGGGAGCGGAGAGACC. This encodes CASSLDTGSGET. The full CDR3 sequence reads CASSLDTGSGETQYF.

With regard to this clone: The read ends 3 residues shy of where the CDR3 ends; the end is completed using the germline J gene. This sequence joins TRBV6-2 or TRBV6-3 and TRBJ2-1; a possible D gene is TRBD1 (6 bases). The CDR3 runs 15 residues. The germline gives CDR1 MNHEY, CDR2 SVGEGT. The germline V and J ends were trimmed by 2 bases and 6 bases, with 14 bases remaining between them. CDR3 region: CASSYPGRGFNEQFF. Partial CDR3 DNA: TGTGCCAGCAGTTACCCCGGCAGGGGCTTCAATGAG.